This T cell receptor (beta chain) stems from a study of OX40 agonist ivuxolimab in advanced cancers. TCRdb keeps only in-frame clones here, not all; method: immunoSEQ multiplex PCR. The table includes nearly 110,000 clones, roughly 90% detected once. The CDR3 consists of 13 residues. The V segment lost 6 bases and the J segment 8 bases; nucleotides outside the gene matches: 2. Germline CDR1 is SNHLY and CDR2 is FYNNEI. This chain uses TRBV2 with TRBJ1-4; TRBD1 aligns across 11 bases. This sample comprised CD4+ or CD8+ T cells sorted from blood, obtained in a trial of the OX40 agonist ivuxolimab. The sequence derives from an adult with an advanced solid tumor such as melanoma, head and neck, liver or kidney cancer. The CDR3 DNA follows: TGTGCCAGCAGGGGACAGGGGGGGGAAAAACTGTTTTTT. Amino acid sequence: CASRGQGGEKLFF.